This T cell receptor (beta chain) was documented in a study of blood T cell repertoires in COVID-19. Overall study: COVID-19 samples from acute and convalescent phases originated in the United States, Italy and Spain. T cells, B-cell-depleted T cells, or PBMCs provided the cDNA or gDNA that served as material.

Original analysis: Reference gene primer amplification yielded estimated nucleated cell counts. The protocol was immunoSEQ multiplex PCR, while the TCRdb copy is restricted to in-frame clones and leaves out a portion. Clonal size and the V and J genes are those of that table, whereas D and trimming came from the DNA. Of roughly 65,000 clones listed, 60% to 80% are singletons. J lost 4 bases, V lost 6 bases, and 1 base had no gene match. The CDR3 is made up of 11 amino acids. Germline CDR1 DFQATT, CDR2 SNEGSKA (reference sequence). Sequencing input: peripheral blood. The J gene is TRBJ2-5, the V gene TRBV20-1, with 8 bases lining up with TRBD2. The source of this sequence is a man in his 60s with acute or convalescent COVID-19. The CDR3 region is CSAGTRETQYF. The CDR3 nucleotides read TGCAGTGCCGGGACTAGAGAGACCCAGTACTTC.